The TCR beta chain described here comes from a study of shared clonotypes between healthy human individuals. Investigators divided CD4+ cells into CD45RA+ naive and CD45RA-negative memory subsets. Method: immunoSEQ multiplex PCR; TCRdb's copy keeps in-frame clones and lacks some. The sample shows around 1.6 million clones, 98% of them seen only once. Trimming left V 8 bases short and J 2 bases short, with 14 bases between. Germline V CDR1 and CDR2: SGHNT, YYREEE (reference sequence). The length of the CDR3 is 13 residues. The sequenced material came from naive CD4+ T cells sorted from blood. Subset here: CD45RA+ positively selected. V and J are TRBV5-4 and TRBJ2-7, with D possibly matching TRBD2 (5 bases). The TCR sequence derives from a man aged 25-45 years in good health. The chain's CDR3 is CASNRDSTYEQYF. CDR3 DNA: TGTGCCAGTAACCGGGATTCCACCTACGAGCAGTACTTC.